These 16 T cell receptor beta chains originate from one sample sequenced in a study of shared clonotypes between healthy human individuals. Terminally differentiated effector memory CD45RA+ cells were excluded from the naive CD8 cells, which were CD45RO-negative and positively selected for CCR7. Clones were sequenced by immunoSEQ multiplex PCR, and TCRdb holds only the in-frame ones, with some missing. The repertoire holds about 2.1 million clones, 80% to 95% seen once, with 1.5% to 2% in the top ten. Sequencing used naive CD8+ T cells from PBMCs. These receptors all stem from a man between 18 and 35 years old in good health. Some clones in this sample may be carry-over from other donors' samples.

This chain uses TRBV15 with TRBJ2-3, with 9 bases matching TRBD1. The germline V gene has CDR1 LNHNV and CDR2 YYDKDF (reference sequence). The CDR3 is 15 residues long. J lost 6 bases, V lost 4 bases, and 8 bases had no gene match. CDR3 loop: CATSTSDRGRDTQYF. CDR3 nucleotides: TGTGCCACCAGCACCTCGGACAGGGGTAGGGATACGCAGTATTTT.

J is TRBJ2-7 and V is TRBV4-1; D is ambiguous. Germline V gene sequence: CDR1 MGHRA, CDR2 YSYEKL. The CDR3 has 15 amino acids. V was clipped by 3 bases and J by 3 bases, with 15 bases between them. CDR3 coding DNA: TGCGCCAGCAGCCAGAGTTACCTGAGCAGCTACGAGCAGTACTTC. It specifies CASSQSYLSSYEQYF.

The rearrangement uses TRBV11-1 and TRBJ2-3; the match to TRBD2 covers 13 bases. The V gene's germline CDR1 is SGHAT and CDR2 FQDESV (reference sequence). After removal of 5 bases from V and 3 bases from J, the junction contained 8 bases not matched to a gene. The CDR3 spans 17 residues. In DNA, the CDR3 is TGTGCCAGCAGCCCCGGGACTAGCGGGGTTGGTACAGATACGCAGTATTTT. This codes for CASSPGTSGVGTDTQYF.

This clone is a singleton in its sample. The V gene is TRBV7-9, the J gene TRBJ2-5, with D possibly TRBD2 on 7 matching bases. The end of the DNA fits TRBJ2-7 better, so the J call may be wrong. Germline CDR1 SEHNR, CDR2 FQNEAQ (reference sequence). The CDR3 is made up of 14 amino acids. The CDR3 region has the DNA TGTGCCAGCAGCTGGGGGGGCCAACCCTACGAGCAGTACTTC. Translated, it gives CASSWGGQPYEQYF.

This chain connects TRBV28 to TRBJ1-6; the D is unclear. The germline gives CDR1 MDHEN, CDR2 SYDVKM. Trimming pared 3 bases from V and 7 bases from J, leaving 10 bases between. There are 14 residues in the CDR3. CDR3 region: CASSFGGSNSPLHF. CDR3 sequence (DNA): TGTGCCAGCAGTTTTGGAGGGTCGAATTCACCCCTCCACTTT. The full variable domain, with the rest looked up from reference TRBV28 and TRBJ1-6, is DVKVTQSSRYLVKRTGEKVFLECVQDMDHENMFWYRQDPGLGLRLIYFSYDVKMKEKGDIPEGYSVSREKKERFSLILESASTNQTSMYLCASSFGGSNSPLHFGNGTRLTVT.

As to this clone: One junction end does not reproduce the germline sequence, and a read error may be involved. The chain recombines TRBV7-3 with TRBJ1-2; TRBD1 matches 7 bases. The CDR3 is made up of 12 amino acids. CDR1 and CDR2 from the germline V gene are SGHTA and FQGTGA. This CDR3 is CASSLTGQDWSW. CDR3 bases: TGTGCCAGCAGCTTAACCGGACAGGATTGGAGTTGG.

This clone has a single count. The V call is TRBV4-3, the J call TRBJ1-5, with 7 bases aligning to TRBD1. The germline V gene encodes CDR1 LGHNA and CDR2 YSLEER. Unmatched junction bases numbered 7, after V lost 2 bases and J lost 0 bases. CDR3 length: 17 residues. In nucleotides, the CDR3 is TGCGCCAGCAGCCAAACTACAGGGGAGGGTAGCAATCAGCCCCAGCATTTT. Protein product: CASSQTTGEGSNQPQHF.

The chain joins TRBV18 to TRBJ1-5; tentative D call: TRBD1 (6 bases). The CDR3 is 16 amino acids. CDR1 KGHSH and CDR2 LQKENI come from the germline V gene. Trimming removed 5 bases from V and 5 bases from J, with 19 bases in between. CDR3 region: CASSEQRGVSDQPQHF. The CDR3 coding sequence is TGTGCCAGCTCAGAACAAAGGGGGGTTTCTGATCAGCCCCAGCATTTT.

This sequence joins TRBV27 and TRBJ1-1; D might be TRBD1 (6 bases). This CDR3 spans 15 amino acids. V was cut by 6 bases and J by 4 bases, with 18 bases left in between. Germline V gene lookup returns CDR1 MNHEY and CDR2 SMNVEV (reference sequence). The CDR3 reads CASRQGTSTGTEAFF. CDR3 in DNA: TGTGCCAGCAGGCAGGGGACCTCTACTGGCACTGAAGCTTTCTTT.

The chain employs TRBV11-2 and TRBJ1-1, with a tentative D call TRBD1 (6 bases). Between the trimmed V and J ends, which lost 6 bases and 3 bases, there was a span of 20 bases. CDR3 size: 16 residues. Germline lookup yields CDR1 SGHAT and CDR2 FQNNGV. In nucleotides, the CDR3 is TGTGCCAGCAGACGATTTCCCATAGCAGGGGACACTGAAGCTTTCTTT. Protein product: CASRRFPIAGDTEAFF.

The chain uses TRBV4-1 and TRBJ2-7; D is unclear. Trimming removed 4 bases from V and 3 bases from J, with 4 bases in between. Germline CDR1 reads MGHRA; CDR2 reads YSYEKL. The CDR3 is made up of 11 amino acids. The CDR3 protein is CASSRNYEQYF. The CDR3 region has the DNA TGCGCCAGCAGCCGCAACTACGAGCAGTACTTC.

The chain recombines TRBV7-9 with TRBJ1-2, with 7 bases identical to TRBD1. Germline-derived CDR1 and CDR2 are SEHNR and FQNEAQ (reference sequence). The J segment lost 5 bases and the V segment lost 5 bases, leaving 5 bases of the junction unmatched. The CDR3 runs 13 residues. In DNA form, the CDR3 reads TGTGCCAGCAGCGGGACAGTTCGTTATGGCTACACCTTC. This gives the protein CASSGTVRYGYTF.

The chain couples TRBV25-1 to TRBJ2-1; D not resolved. The CDR3 spans 18 residues. CDR1 and CDR2 from the germline V gene are MGHDK and SYGVNS. Trimming pared 2 bases from V and 7 bases from J, leaving 24 bases between. The CDR3 nucleotides are TGTGCCAGCAGTGAAGCCACGGCAACAAGACTGAACCTGAATGAGCAGTTCTTC. Protein sequence: CASSEATATRLNLNEQFF.

The CDR3 DNA reads as TGTGCCAGCAGCTTCCGAGAGGGCAGGGCCCAAGAGACCCAGTACTTC. Its translation is CASSFREGRAQETQYF. The rearrangement uses TRBV7-7 and TRBJ2-5; D is perhaps TRBD1 or TRBD2 (5 bases each). Deletions cut 3 bases from V and 1 base from J, with 15 bases between. The CDR3 is 16 residues long. The V gene's germline CDR1 is SSHAT and CDR2 FNYEAQ (reference sequence).

The chain carries TRBV4-3 and TRBJ2-3; D not resolved. Germline values: CDR1 LGHNA, CDR2 YSLEER. The CDR3 spans 16 residues. The ends were cut back, 0 bases at V and 2 bases at J, with 12 bases in the middle. The CDR3 spells CASSQDRSLITDTQYF. In nucleotides, the CDR3 is TGCGCCAGCAGCCAAGATCGCAGTCTGATCACAGATACGCAGTATTTT.

This chain links TRBV4-3 with TRBJ2-2; D gene uncertain. The CDR3 length is 16 residues. V was clipped by 0 bases and J by 0 bases, with 8 bases between them. Germline CDR1 LGHNA, CDR2 YSLEER. This CDR3 is CASSQDGLANTGELFF. In DNA form, the CDR3 reads TGCGCCAGCAGCCAAGATGGTCTGGCGAACACCGGGGAGCTGTTTTTT.